The clone carrying this T cell receptor (beta chain) was recorded a few times. Its specificity is not known. The data belong to a study of molecular identifiers for immune sequencing clone quantification. Notes on the study in general: It was shown that clones above 20 RNA copies held over 97% of effector molecules, but under 1% in naive cells.

The J segment lost 4 bases and the V segment lost 2 bases, leaving 8 bases of the junction unmatched. Germline V gene sequence: CDR1 MDHEN, CDR2 SYDVKM. This CDR3 spans 16 amino acids. TCRdb used MiXCR to reprocess the PCR reads, holding one entry per CDR3 protein. The table records around 470,000 distinct CDR3 sequences, over 20% of them present only once. The genes are TRBV28 and TRBJ2-7; 10 bases are shared with TRBD2. This TCR was sampled from a human donor in good health. Some libraries in this study had Jurkat cell RNA spiked in. The sample consisted of naive CD8+ T cells from blood, with Jurkat cell RNA spiked in. Subset defined: FACS-sorted CD8+CD4-CCR7+CD45RA+ naive T cells. In DNA form, the CDR3 reads TGTGCCAGCAGTTTAATAGGAACTAGCGGGGAATACGAGCAGTACTTC. It is translated as CASSLIGTSGEYEQYF.